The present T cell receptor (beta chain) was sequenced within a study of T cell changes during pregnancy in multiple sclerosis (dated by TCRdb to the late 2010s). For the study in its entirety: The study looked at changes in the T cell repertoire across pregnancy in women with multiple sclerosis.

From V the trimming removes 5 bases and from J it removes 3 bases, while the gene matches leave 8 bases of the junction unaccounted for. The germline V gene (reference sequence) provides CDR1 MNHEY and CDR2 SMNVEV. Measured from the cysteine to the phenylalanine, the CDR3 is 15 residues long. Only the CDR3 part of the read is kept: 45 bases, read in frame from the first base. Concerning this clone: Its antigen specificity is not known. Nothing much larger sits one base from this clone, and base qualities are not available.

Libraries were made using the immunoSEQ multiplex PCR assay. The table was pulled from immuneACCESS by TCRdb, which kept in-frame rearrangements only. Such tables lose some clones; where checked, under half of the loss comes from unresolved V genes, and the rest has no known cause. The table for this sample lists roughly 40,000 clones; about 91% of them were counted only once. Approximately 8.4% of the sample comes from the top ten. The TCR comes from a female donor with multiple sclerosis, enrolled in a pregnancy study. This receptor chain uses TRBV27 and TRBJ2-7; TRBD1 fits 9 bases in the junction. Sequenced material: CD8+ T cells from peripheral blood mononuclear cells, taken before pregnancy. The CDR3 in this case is CASSVGTGFYYEQYF. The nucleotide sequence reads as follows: TGTGCCAGCAGTGTCGGGACAGGGTTTTACTACGAGCAGTACTTC.